The 29 T cell receptor beta chains below all came from one sample that was sequenced in a study of T cells in narcolepsy. This table comes from immunoSEQ multiplex PCR, and its TCRdb copy is limited to in-frame clones, with some not included. The repertoire holds fewer than 30,000 clones, with around 85% as singletons. The sequenced sample consisted of memory (CD45RA-) CD4+ T cells from blood. These receptors originate from a human donor in good health.

This rearrangement joins TRBV27 to TRBJ2-3, with TRBD2 matching over 10 bases. V lost 5 bases to trimming and J lost 2 bases; unmatched junction nucleotides: 19. This CDR3 has 20 residues. Germline CDR1 MNHEY, CDR2 SMNVEV (reference sequence). DNA for the CDR3: TGTGCCAGCAGTCTAATACCCCTAGGACTACTAGCGGGGAACACAGATACGCAGTATTTT. Translated, it gives CASSLIPLGLLAGNTDTQYF.

The chain recombines TRBV19 with TRBJ2-1; D could derive from TRBD1 or TRBD2 (5 bases each). Germline CDR1 LNHDA, CDR2 SQIVND (reference sequence). The CDR3 runs to 15 residues. The V end was cut by 4 bases, the J end by 9 bases, with 19 bases between. In DNA, the CDR3 is TGTGCCAGTAGTAGGGACGGGACCTTTCTGGGTGAGCAGTTCTTC. This gives the protein CASSRDGTFLGEQFF.

The chain combines TRBV9 with TRBJ2-7, with D unclear. The germline gives CDR1 SGDLS, CDR2 YYNGEE. Deletions cut 4 bases from V and 4 bases from J, with 6 bases between. The CDR3 runs to 11 residues. The CDR3 loop reads CASSPLYEQYF. CDR3 coding DNA: TGTGCCAGCAGCCCCCTTTACGAGCAGTACTTC.

By share, this clone ranks as medium-sized (0.01 to 0.1%). The chain combines TRBV6-6 with TRBJ1-2; D gene unclear. This CDR3 spans 12 amino acids. V was pared by 4 bases and J by 4 bases, with 7 bases between. The germline gives CDR1 MNHNY, CDR2 SVGAGI (reference sequence). CDR3 amino acids: CASSSRLYGYTF. For the CDR3, the DNA is TGTGCCAGCAGTTCCCGACTCTATGGCTACACCTTC.

The chain is built from TRBV19 and TRBJ2-4, with unresolved D. With 1 base removed from V and 8 bases from J, the gap between germline ends came to 9 bases. Germline V gene data show CDR1 as LNHDA and CDR2 as SQIVND (reference sequence). This CDR3 spans 13 amino acids. This CDR3 reads CASSIGQPYIQYF. The CDR3 DNA follows: TGTGCCAGTAGTATAGGCCAGCCCTACATTCAGTACTTC.

This clone was detected a few times. This chain connects TRBV6-5 to TRBJ2-1; D is perhaps TRBD1 (5 bases). CDR3 length: 15 amino acids. V lost 0 bases to trimming and J lost 6 bases, with 12 bases between them. Germline V gene lookup returns CDR1 MNHEY and CDR2 SVGAGI. CDR3 sequence (DNA): TGTGCCAGCAGTTACTCGTCGCAGGGTGCCAATGAGCAGTTCTTC. Encoded protein: CASSYSSQGANEQFF.

V usage is TRBV28 and J usage is TRBJ2-1; D unclear. The V and J ends lost 4 bases and 7 bases respectively, with 11 bases between them. The CDR3 loop spans 13 amino acids. Germline V gene data show CDR1 as MDHEN and CDR2 as SYDVKM. The CDR3 protein is CASSSVQTNEQFF. In DNA, the CDR3 is TGTGCCAGCAGTTCCGTCCAGACGAATGAGCAGTTCTTC. The full variable domain, rest sourced from reference TRBV28 and TRBJ2-1, is DVKVTQSSRYLVKRTGEKVFLECVQDMDHENMFWYRQDPGLGLRLIYFSYDVKMKEKGDIPEGYSVSREKKERFSLILESASTNQTSMYLCASSSVQTNEQFFGPGTRLTVL.

This clone was picked up a small number of times. This sequence joins TRBV19 and TRBJ2-7, with a weak D call TRBD2 (6 bases). V lost 5 bases, J lost 5 bases, and 16 bases lay in between. Germline CDR1 and CDR2: LNHDA and SQIVND (reference sequence). This CDR3 spans 14 amino acids. CDR3 region: CASSLQRESHEQYF. The CDR3 DNA follows: TGTGCCAGTAGTTTACAACGGGAGTCCCACGAGCAGTACTTC.

The genes are TRBV28 and TRBJ2-1; TRBD1 agrees at 7 bases. V was pared by 5 bases and J by 0 bases, with 4 bases of the junction left unmatched. This CDR3 is 15 amino acids long. CDR1 is MDHEN and CDR2 is SYDVKM in the germline V gene. CDR3 sequence (DNA): TGTGCCAGCAGTGCAGGGGGTAGCTCCTACAATGAGCAGTTCTTC. Translating it yields CASSAGGSSYNEQFF.

The chain joins TRBV6-1 to TRBJ2-7; weak D call: TRBD2 (5 bases). Germline V gene sequence: CDR1 MNHNS, CDR2 SASEGT. V gave up 4 bases and J gave up 2 bases, with 9 bases separating them. The CDR3 is 13 residues long. The CDR3 reads CASSVDGAYEQYF. The CDR3 coding sequence is TGTGCCAGCAGTGTAGACGGGGCCTACGAGCAGTACTTC.

This chain connects TRBV7-2 to TRBJ2-5; D call uncertain. The DNA matches TRBJ2-7 better at its end, which makes the J call doubtful. CDR3 length: 14 residues. The V gene's germline CDR1 is SGHTA and CDR2 FQGNSA. The CDR3 coding sequence is TGTGCCAGCAGCTTAGCCGGGTCCTCCTACGAGCAGTACTTC. This encodes CASSLAGSSYEQYF.

The chain joins TRBV6-6 to TRBJ2-1, with 11 bases matching TRBD2. This CDR3 has 16 amino acids. Trimming removed 4 bases from V and 6 bases from J; junction bases left unmatched: 8. CDR1 MNHNY and CDR2 SVGAGI come from the germline V gene (reference sequence). The CDR3 spells CASSSAQLAGVNEQFF. CDR3 nucleotide sequence: TGTGCCAGCAGTTCGGCCCAACTAGCGGGGGTCAATGAGCAGTTCTTC.

This clone showed up just a few times. CDR3 nucleotides: TGTGCCAGCAATCGCAAGTCCTCCTACGAGCAGTACTTC. It specifies CASNRKSSYEQYF. The genes are TRBV6-6 and TRBJ2-7; the D is unclear. Trimming left V 7 bases short and J 0 bases short, with 10 bases between. The V gene's germline CDR1 is MNHNY and CDR2 SVGAGI (reference sequence). The CDR3 spans 13 residues.

The V and J genes are TRBV7-2 and TRBJ2-3, with unresolved D. The germline V and J ends were trimmed by 5 bases and 2 bases, with 2 bases remaining between them. There are 11 residues in the CDR3. In germline, CDR1 is SGHTA, CDR2 FQGNSA. Here the CDR3 reads CASSTTDTQYF. The CDR3 nucleotides read TGTGCCAGCAGCACCACAGATACGCAGTATTTT.

The genes are TRBV6-5 and TRBJ1-6; TRBD1 is a possible D gene (5 bases). CDR1 and CDR2 from the germline V gene are MNHEY and SVGAGI. This CDR3 spans 16 amino acids. V lost 2 bases and J lost 6, with 14 bases in between. CDR3 coding DNA: TGTGCCAGCAGTTACGGAGGTTCGGGGGTTAATTCACCCCTCCACTTT. It yields the protein CASSYGGSGVNSPLHF.

The rearrangement joins TRBV5-4 to TRBJ2-1; D remains ambiguous. The CDR3 is 16 amino acids. Germline CDR1 and CDR2: SGHNT and YYREEE (reference sequence). V was cut by 0 bases and J by 0 bases, with 10 bases left in between. The CDR3 sequence: CASSLGSRNSYNEQFF. The CDR3 DNA sequence: TGTGCCAGCAGCTTGGGTAGCCGTAACTCCTACAATGAGCAGTTCTTC. Full variable domain (outside the CDR3, taken from reference TRBV5-4 and TRBJ2-1): ETGVTQSPTHLIKTRGQQVTLRCSSQSGHNTVSWYQQALGQGPQFIFQYYREEENGRGNFPPRFSGLQFPNYSSELNVNALELDDSALYLCASSLGSRNSYNEQFFGPGTRLTVL.

This clone was detected only a few times. Other nucleotide sequences in the sample specify the same CDR3. This chain uses TRBV25-1 with TRBJ2-2; TRBD1 might be the D (5 bases). This CDR3 contains 14 residues. Deletions cut 2 bases from V and 7 bases from J, with 11 bases between. Germline-derived CDR1 and CDR2 are MGHDK and SYGVNS. The CDR3 spells CASSERGFGGELFF. Here the CDR3 DNA reads TGTGCCAGCAGTGAAAGGGGTTTTGGCGGGGAGCTGTTTTTT.

The chain links TRBV7-2 to TRBJ1-1, with 10 nucleotides matching TRBD1. CDR3 length equals 15 residues. V lost 5 bases, J lost 3 bases, and 6 bases stayed unmatched. Germline V gene sequence: CDR1 SGHTA, CDR2 FQGNSA. The CDR3, as DNA: TGTGCCAGCAGCGGGGGACAGGGGTGGTACACTGAAGCTTTCTTT. Amino acid sequence: CASSGGQGWYTEAFF.

This sequence joins TRBV5-5 and TRBJ2-2; perhaps TRBD2 as D (6 bases). V lost 2 bases and J lost 4, with 18 bases in between. There are 17 residues in the CDR3. The germline CDR1 and CDR2 sequences are SGHKS and YYEKEE (reference sequence). For the CDR3, the DNA is TGTGCCAGCAGCTTCCTAGTGGGAGGTGGATCCACCGGGGAGCTGTTTTTT. The encoded protein is CASSFLVGGGSTGELFF.

The CDR3 loop reads CASSYIGLAVEQYF. CDR3 nucleotides: TGTGCCAGCAGTTACATCGGACTAGCGGTCGAGCAGTACTTC. The chain joins TRBV6-6 to TRBJ2-7, with TRBD2 matching over 10 bases. The germline gives CDR1 MNHNY, CDR2 SVGAGI (reference sequence). Trimming cost V 2 bases and J 6 bases; bases outside gene matches: 4. This CDR3 is built from 14 residues.

The CDR3 DNA reads TGTGCCAGCAGTTTATTAACGGGGGGGCCGGGAGGCTACACCTTC. This codes for CASSLLTGGPGGYTF. The rearrangement links TRBV28 to TRBJ1-2, with D possibly matching TRBD1 (6 bases). CDR3 size: 15 residues. The V and J ends lost 1 base and 8 bases respectively, with 17 bases between them. Germline V gives CDR1 MDHEN, CDR2 SYDVKM.

The V call is TRBV5-1, the J call TRBJ2-1, with D unclear. Trimming removed 1 base from V and 7 bases from J, with 15 bases in between. Per the germline V gene, CDR1 is SGHRS and CDR2 is YFSETQ. The CDR3 length is 15 residues. CDR3 protein: CASSLNNGQGNEQFF. CDR3 coding DNA: TGCGCCAGCAGCTTGAATAATGGCCAAGGGAATGAGCAGTTCTTC.

In its sample, this clone was seen once. The chain couples TRBV19 to TRBJ1-1; D remains ambiguous. V dropped 7 bases and J dropped 4 bases, with 13 bases sitting between them. The germline V gene has CDR1 LNHDA and CDR2 SQIVND (reference sequence). CDR3 length: 13 amino acids. Written as DNA, the CDR3 is TGTGCCAGTAAGGGCTCCCTGGGCACTGAAGCTTTCTTT. It specifies CASKGSLGTEAFF.

V is TRBV6-6 and J is TRBJ1-2, with D possibly matching TRBD1 (6 bases). The V end lost 7 bases, the J end lost 1 base, and 7 bases lay between the germline ends. Germline V gene data show CDR1 as MNHNY and CDR2 as SVGAGI (reference sequence). This CDR3 is 12 amino acids long. In nucleotides, the CDR3 is TGTGCCAGCAAGGGACATAACTATGGCTACACCTTC. This gives the protein CASKGHNYGYTF.

This clone has a single count. The chain employs TRBV6-5 and TRBJ2-7; 7 bases agree with TRBD2. Germline CDR1 MNHEY, CDR2 SVGAGI. The CDR3 is 16 residues long. V lost 0 bases, J lost 2 bases, and 7 bases stayed unmatched. The CDR3 bases are TGTGCCAGCAGTTACTCCGGCGGGAGTAGACCCTACGAGCAGTACTTC. This translates into CASSYSGGSRPYEQYF.

This chain uses TRBV18 with TRBJ1-3; D is ambiguous. The V gene's germline CDR1 is KGHSH and CDR2 LQKENI. V lost 4 bases and J lost 0, with 10 bases in between. The CDR3 consists of 15 residues. DNA of the CDR3: TGTGCCAGCTCACTTAGTAGCTCCTCTGGAAACACCATATATTTT. Translation gives CASSLSSSSGNTIYF.

Worth noting for this clone: Other DNA sequences within the sample encode an identical CDR3. This chain uses TRBV28 with TRBJ1-2; D is unclear. The CDR3 consists of 13 residues. V lost 3 bases, J lost 2 bases, and 7 bases lay in between. Germline loops: CDR1 MDHEN, CDR2 SYDVKM. The CDR3 loop reads CASSLSTNYGYTF. The CDR3 nucleotides are TGTGCCAGCAGTTTGAGCACGAACTATGGCTACACCTTC.

A few counts support this clone. V usage is TRBV4-3 and J usage is TRBJ2-1; perhaps TRBD2 as D (6 bases). With 4 bases removed from V and 2 bases from J, the gap between germline ends came to 12 bases. The CDR3 extends over 15 amino acids. Germline lookup yields CDR1 LGHNA and CDR2 YSLEER. The CDR3 DNA is TGCGCCAGCAGCCCAAGGGACTGGACCTACAATGAGCAGTTCTTC. Translating gives CASSPRDWTYNEQFF.

The chain carries TRBV6-4 and TRBJ2-2, with 8 bases fitting TRBD1. Losses at the gene ends were 6 bases for V and 6 bases for J; bases not matched to a gene: 6. Germline V gene data show CDR1 as MRHNA and CDR2 as SNTAGT. The CDR3 loop spans 14 amino acids. Written as DNA, the CDR3 is TGTGCCAGCAGAGGACAGGGAGAGGCCGGGGAGCTGTTTTTT. Protein sequence: CASRGQGEAGELFF.